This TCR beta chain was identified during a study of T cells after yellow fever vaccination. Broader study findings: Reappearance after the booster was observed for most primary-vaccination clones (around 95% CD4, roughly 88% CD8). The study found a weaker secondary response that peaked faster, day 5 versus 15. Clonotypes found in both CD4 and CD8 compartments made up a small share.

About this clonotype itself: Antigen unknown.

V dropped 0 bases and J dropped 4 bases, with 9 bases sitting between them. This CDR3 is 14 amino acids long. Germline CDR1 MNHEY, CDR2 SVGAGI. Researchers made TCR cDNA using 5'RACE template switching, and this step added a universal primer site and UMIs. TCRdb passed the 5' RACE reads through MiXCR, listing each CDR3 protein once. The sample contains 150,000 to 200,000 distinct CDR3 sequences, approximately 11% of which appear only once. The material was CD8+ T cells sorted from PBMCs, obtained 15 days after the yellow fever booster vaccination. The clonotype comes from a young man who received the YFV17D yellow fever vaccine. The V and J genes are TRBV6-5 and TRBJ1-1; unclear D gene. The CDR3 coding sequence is TGTGCCAGCAGTTACTCGGCCAGTCTCACTGAAGCTTTCTTT. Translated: CASSYSASLTEAFF.